The present entry profiles one T cell receptor beta chain with its context. Data came from immunoSEQ multiplex PCR; TCRdb stores just in-frame clones and leaves some out. The sample yields 150,000 to 200,000 clones, about 90% seen once. The data derive from a study of control samples from healthy donors and cancer patients. The CDR3 is 16 residues long. Germline V lookup: CDR1 MDHEN, CDR2 SYDVKM. V gave up 8 bases and J gave up 2 bases; unmatched junction bases: 14. This sequence originates from a woman in her fifties or sixties in good health. This chain uses TRBV28 with TRBJ1-2; 7 bases are a match to TRBD1. Sequencing was carried out using blood. The CDR3 region is CASQDRSRWRNYGYTF. The CDR3 nucleotides read TGTGCCAGCCAGGACAGGTCTAGGTGGAGGAACTATGGCTACACCTTC.